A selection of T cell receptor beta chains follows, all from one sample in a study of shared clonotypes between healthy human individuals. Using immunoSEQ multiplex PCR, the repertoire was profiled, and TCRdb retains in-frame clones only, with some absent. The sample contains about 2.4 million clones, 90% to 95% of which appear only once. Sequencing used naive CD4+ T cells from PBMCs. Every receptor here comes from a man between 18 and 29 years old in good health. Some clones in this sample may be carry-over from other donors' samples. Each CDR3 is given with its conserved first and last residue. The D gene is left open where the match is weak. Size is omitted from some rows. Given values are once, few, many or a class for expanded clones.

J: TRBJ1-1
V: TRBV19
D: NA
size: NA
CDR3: CASSMAGGGTEAFF
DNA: TGTGCCAGTAGTATGGCGGGGGGCGGCACTGAAGCTTTCTTT

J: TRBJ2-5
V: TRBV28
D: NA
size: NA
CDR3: CASSYINTNEETQYF
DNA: TGTGCCAGCAGTTACATTAACACCAACGAAGAGACCCAGTACTTC

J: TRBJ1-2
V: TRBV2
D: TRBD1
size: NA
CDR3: CASKGTGGLYGYTF
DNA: TGTGCCAGCAAGGGGACAGGGGGCCTCTATGGCTACACCTTC

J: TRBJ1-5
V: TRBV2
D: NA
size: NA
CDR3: CASSGELRVGQPQHF
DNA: TGTGCCAGCAGCGGGGAACTCAGGGTGGGGCAGCCCCAGCATTTT

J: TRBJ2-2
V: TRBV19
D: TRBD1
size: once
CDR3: CASKRDRDSAGELFF
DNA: TGTGCCAGTAAAAGGGACAGGGATTCAGCCGGGGAGCTGTTTTTT

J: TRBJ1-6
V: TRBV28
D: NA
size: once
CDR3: CASLEFISGGPLHF
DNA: TGTGCCAGCTTGGAGTTTATCAGTGGGGGACCCCTCCACTTT

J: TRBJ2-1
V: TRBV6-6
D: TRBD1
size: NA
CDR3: CASSSGQGVHEQFF
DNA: TGTGCCAGCAGTTCGGGACAGGGAGTTCATGAGCAGTTCTTC

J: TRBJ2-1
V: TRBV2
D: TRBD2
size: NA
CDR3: CASCRGAGGYEQFF
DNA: TGTGCCAGCTGTAGAGGGGCGGGAGGGTATGAGCAGTTCTTC

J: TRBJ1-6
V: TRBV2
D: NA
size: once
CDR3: CASSEVVRQNSPLHF
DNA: TGTGCCAGCAGTGAAGTTGTCAGACAGAATTCACCCCTCCACTTT

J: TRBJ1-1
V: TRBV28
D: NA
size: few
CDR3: CASSLRNTEAFF
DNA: TGTGCCAGCAGTTTGAGGAACACTGAAGCTTTCTTT

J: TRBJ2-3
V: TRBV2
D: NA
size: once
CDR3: CASSQQALRLTDTQYF
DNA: TGTGCCAGCAGTCAACAGGCCCTTCGGTTGACAGATACGCAGTATTTT

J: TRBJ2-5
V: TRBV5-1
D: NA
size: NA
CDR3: CASSLSGSQETQYF
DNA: TGCGCCAGCAGCTTGTCCGGCAGCCAAGAGACCCAGTACTTC

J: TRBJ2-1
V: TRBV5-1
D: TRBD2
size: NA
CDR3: CASSLLAGGQSEQFF
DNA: TGCGCCAGCAGCTTGCTAGCGGGAGGGCAGTCTGAGCAGTTCTTC

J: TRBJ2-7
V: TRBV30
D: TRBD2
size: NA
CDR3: CAWGIPQREGRTYEQYF
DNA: TGTGCCTGGGGTATCCCCCAACGGGAGGGCCGAACCTACGAGCAGTACTTC

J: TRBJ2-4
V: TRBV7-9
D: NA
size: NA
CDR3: CASSSGTSDIQYF
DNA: TGTGCCAGCAGCTCTGGGACGAGTGACATTCAGTACTTC

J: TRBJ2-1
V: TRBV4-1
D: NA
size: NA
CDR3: CASSQASRDEQFF
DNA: TGCGCCAGCAGCCAGGCATCCCGGGATGAGCAGTTCTTC

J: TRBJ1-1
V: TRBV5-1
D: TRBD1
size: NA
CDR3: CASSQGEGRNTEAFF
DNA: TGCGCCAGCAGCCAGGGGGAGGGGCGGAACACTGAAGCTTTCTTT

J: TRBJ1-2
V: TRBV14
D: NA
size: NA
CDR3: CASSQESFYGYTF
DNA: TGTGCCAGCAGCCAAGAATCATTCTATGGCTACACCTTC

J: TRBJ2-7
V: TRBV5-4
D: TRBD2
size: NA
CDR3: CASSPALAGSYEQYF
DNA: TGTGCCAGCAGCCCCGCCCTAGCGGGATCCTACGAGCAGTACTTC

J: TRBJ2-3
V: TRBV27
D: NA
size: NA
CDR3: CASTNSGYSTDTQYF
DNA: TGTGCCAGCACCAATAGCGGTTATAGCACAGATACGCAGTATTTT

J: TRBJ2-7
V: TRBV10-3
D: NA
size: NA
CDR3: CAISDRGYEQYF
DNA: TGTGCCATCAGTGACCGAGGATACGAGCAGTACTTC

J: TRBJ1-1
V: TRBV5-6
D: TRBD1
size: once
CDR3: CASSFLRQGGTEAFF
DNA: TGTGCCAGCAGCTTCCTTCGCCAGGGGGGAACTGAAGCTTTCTTT

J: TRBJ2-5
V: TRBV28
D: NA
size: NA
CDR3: CASNSIPEETQYF
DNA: TGTGCCAGCAACTCCATACCGGAGGAGACCCAGTACTTC

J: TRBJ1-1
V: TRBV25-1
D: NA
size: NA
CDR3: CASRAPAGYGTEAFF
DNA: TGTGCCAGCAGGGCCCCCGCAGGGTATGGCACTGAAGCTTTCTTT

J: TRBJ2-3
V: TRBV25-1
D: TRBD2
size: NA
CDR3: CASSEYGGRDTQYF
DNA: TGTGCCAGCAGTGAATATGGCGGGAGAGATACGCAGTATTTT

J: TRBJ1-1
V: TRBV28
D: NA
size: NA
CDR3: CASSAMGVAFF
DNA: TGTGCCAGCAGCGCCATGGGGGTAGCTTTCTTT

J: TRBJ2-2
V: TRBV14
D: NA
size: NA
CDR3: CASSRILYTGELFF
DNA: TGTGCCAGCAGCCGCATCCTCTACACCGGGGAGCTGTTTTTT

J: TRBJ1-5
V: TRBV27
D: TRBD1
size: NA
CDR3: CASSSAKGARDNQPQHF
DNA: TGTGCCAGCAGTTCTGCAAAGGGGGCGCGGGACAATCAGCCCCAGCATTTT

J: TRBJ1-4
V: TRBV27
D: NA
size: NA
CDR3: CASRTWTGPGYATNEKLFF
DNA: TGTGCCAGCAGGACCTGGACGGGTCCCGGATATGCAACTAATGAAAAACTGTTTTTT

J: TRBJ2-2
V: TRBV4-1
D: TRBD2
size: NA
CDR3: CASSPGLAGVGTGELFF
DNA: TGCGCCAGCAGCCCGGGACTAGCGGGAGTTGGCACCGGGGAGCTGTTTTTT

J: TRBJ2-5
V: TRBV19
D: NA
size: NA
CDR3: CASSSPGGPGQETQYF
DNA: TGTGCCAGTAGCTCACCCGGGGGACCTGGCCAAGAGACCCAGTACTTC

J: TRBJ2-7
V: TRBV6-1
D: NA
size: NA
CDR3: CASSESNRLHEQYF
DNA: TGTGCCAGCAGTGAATCAAACAGACTCCACGAGCAGTACTTC